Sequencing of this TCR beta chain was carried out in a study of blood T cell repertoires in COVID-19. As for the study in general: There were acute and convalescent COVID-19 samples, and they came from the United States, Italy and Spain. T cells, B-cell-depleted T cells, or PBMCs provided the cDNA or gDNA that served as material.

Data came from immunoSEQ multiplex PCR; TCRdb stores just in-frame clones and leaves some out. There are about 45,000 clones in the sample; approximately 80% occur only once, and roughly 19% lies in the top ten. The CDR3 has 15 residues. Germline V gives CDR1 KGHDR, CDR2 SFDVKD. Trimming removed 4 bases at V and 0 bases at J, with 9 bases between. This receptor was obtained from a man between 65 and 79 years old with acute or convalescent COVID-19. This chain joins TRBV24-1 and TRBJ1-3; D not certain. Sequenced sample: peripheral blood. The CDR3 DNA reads TGTGCCACCAGTGAGGGAGGGAGCTCTGGAAACACCATATATTTT. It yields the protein CATSEGGSSGNTIYF.